What follows is one TCR beta chain and its context. Sequencing was performed with immunoSEQ multiplex PCR; in TCRdb, only in-frame clones are kept and a portion is missing. This table holds about 120,000 clones, around 94% found once. This specimen comes from a study of control samples from healthy donors and cancer patients. V was shortened by 6 bases and J by 9 bases, with 12 bases between the two germline ends. The CDR3 length is 12 residues. The V and J genes are TRBV12-3 or TRBV12-4 and TRBJ1-3; D call uncertain. The clonotype was recovered from a man of 80 years or more with head and neck cancer. Input material: PBMCs. CDR3 DNA sequence: TGTGCCAGCAGCTCTTTGGGTGCCACCATATATTTT. Residues: CASSSLGATIYF.